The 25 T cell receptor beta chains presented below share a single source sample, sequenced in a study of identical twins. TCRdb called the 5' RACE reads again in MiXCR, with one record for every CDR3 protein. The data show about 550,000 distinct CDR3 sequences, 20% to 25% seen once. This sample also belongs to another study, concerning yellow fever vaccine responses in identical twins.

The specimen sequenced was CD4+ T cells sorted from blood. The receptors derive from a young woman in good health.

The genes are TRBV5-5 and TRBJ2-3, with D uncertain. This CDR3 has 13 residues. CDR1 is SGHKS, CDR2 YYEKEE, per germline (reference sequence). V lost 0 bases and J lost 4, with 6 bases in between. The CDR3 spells CASSLAPPDTQYF. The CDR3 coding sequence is TGTGCCAGCAGCTTGGCTCCACCAGATACGCAGTATTTT. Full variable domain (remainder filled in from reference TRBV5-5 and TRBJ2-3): DAGVTQSPTHLIKTRGQQVTLRCSPISGHKSVSWYQQVLGQGPQFIFQYYEKEERGRGNFPDRFSARQFPNYSSELNVNALLLGDSALYLCASSLAPPDTQYFGPGTRLTVL.

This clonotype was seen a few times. The CDR3 DNA sequence: TGTGCCAGCAAGAAAAAGGGGGATAACATCCCAACCTACGAGCAGTACTTC. This sequence encodes CASKKKGDNIPTYEQYF. The V call is TRBV7-8, the J call TRBJ2-7; maybe TRBD1 (6 bases). The germline V gene has CDR1 SGHVS and CDR2 FQNEAQ. The CDR3 spans 17 residues. Trimming stripped 7 bases from V and 2 bases from J, with 24 bases between.

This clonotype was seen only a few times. The CDR3 region is CASRSGNQPQHF. CDR3 sequence (DNA): TGTGCCAGCCGATCAGGGAATCAGCCCCAGCATTTT. The rearrangement uses TRBV12-3 or TRBV12-4 and TRBJ1-5, with D perhaps TRBD1 (5 bases). The CDR3 extends over 12 amino acids. Trimming pared 8 bases from V and 4 bases from J, leaving 9 bases between.

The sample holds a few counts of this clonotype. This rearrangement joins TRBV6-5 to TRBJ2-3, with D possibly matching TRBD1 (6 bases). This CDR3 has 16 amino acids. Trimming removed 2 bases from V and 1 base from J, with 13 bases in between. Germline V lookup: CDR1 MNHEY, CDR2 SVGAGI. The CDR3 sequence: CASSYQGQGRTDTQYF. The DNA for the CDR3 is TGTGCCAGCAGTTACCAGGGCCAGGGGCGCACAGATACGCAGTATTTT.

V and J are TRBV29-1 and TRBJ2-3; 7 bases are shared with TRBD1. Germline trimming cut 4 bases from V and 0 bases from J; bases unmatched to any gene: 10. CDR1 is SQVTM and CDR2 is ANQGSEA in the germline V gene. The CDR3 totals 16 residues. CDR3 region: CSVVSTWDRSTDTQYF. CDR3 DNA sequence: TGCAGCGTTGTATCTACGTGGGACAGAAGCACAGATACGCAGTATTTT.

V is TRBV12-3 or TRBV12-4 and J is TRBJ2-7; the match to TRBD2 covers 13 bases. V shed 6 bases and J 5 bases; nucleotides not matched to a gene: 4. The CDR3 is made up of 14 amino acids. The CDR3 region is CASSGTSGTHEQYF. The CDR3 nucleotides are TGTGCCAGCAGCGGGACTAGCGGGACCCACGAGCAGTACTTC.

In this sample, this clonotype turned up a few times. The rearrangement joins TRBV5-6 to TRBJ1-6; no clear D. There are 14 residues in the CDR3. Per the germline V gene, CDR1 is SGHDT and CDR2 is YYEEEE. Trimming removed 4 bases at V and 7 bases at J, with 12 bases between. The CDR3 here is CASSLRNSNSPLHF. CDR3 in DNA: TGTGCCAGCAGCCTCCGGAACAGCAATTCACCCCTCCACTTT.

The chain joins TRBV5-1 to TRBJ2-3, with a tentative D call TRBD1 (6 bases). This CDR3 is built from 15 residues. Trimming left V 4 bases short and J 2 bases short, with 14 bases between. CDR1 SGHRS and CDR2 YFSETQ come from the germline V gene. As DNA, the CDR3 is TGCGCCAGCAGCAAAGGACAGATCTTCACAGATACGCAGTATTTT. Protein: CASSKGQIFTDTQYF.

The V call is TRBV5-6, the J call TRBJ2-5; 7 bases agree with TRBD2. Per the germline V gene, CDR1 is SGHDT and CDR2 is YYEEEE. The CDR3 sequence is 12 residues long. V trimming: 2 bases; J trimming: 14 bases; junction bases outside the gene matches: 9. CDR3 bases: TGTGCCAGCAGCTTTAGTCCGGGACTATACTACTTC. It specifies CASSFSPGLYYF.

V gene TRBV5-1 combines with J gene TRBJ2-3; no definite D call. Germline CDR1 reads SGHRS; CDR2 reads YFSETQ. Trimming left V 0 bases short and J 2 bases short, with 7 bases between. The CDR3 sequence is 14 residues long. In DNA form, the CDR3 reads TGCGCCAGCAGCTTGGCGCGGATCACAGATACGCAGTATTTT. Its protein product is CASSLARITDTQYF.

As DNA, the CDR3 is TGTGCCAGCAGCCAGGGGACTAGCGGGAACACAGATACGCAGTATTTT. Amino acid sequence: CASSQGTSGNTDTQYF. J is TRBJ2-3 and V is TRBV4-2, with TRBD2 matching 13 bases. The CDR3 is made up of 16 amino acids. V shed 3 bases, J shed 2 bases, and the junction held 2 bases outside the gene matches. CDR1 LGHNA and CDR2 YNFKEQ come from the germline V gene.

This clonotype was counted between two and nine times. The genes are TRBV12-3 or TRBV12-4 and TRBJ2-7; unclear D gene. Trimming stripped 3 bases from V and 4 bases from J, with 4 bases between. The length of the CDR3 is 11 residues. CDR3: CASSLGYEQYV. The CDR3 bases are TGTGCCAGCAGTTTGGGTTACGAGCAGTACGTC.

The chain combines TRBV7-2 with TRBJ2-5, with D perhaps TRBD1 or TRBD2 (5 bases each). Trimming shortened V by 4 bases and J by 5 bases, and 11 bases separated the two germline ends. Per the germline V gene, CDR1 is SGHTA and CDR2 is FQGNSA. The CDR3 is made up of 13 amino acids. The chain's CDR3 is CASSWGLLETQYF. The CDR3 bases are TGTGCCAGCAGCTGGGGGTTGCTCGAGACCCAGTACTTC. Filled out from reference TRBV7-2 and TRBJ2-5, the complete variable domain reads GAGVSQSPSNKVTEKGKDVELRCDPISGHTALYWYRQSLGQGLEFLIYFQGNSAPDKSGLPSDRFSAERTGGSVSTLTIQRTQQEDSAVYLCASSWGLLETQYFGPGTRLLVL.

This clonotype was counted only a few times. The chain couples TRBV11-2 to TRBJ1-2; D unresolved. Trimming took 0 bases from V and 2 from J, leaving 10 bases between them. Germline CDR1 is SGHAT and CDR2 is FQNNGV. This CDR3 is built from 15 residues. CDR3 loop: CASSLERLSNYGYTF. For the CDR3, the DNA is TGTGCCAGCAGCTTAGAAAGGCTTTCAAACTATGGCTACACCTTC. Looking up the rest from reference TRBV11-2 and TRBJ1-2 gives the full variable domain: EAGVAQSPRYKIIEKRQSVAFWCNPISGHATLYWYQQILGQGPKLLIQFQNNGVVDDSQLPKDRFSAERLKGVDSTLKIQPAKLEDSAVYLCASSLERLSNYGYTFGSGTRLTVV.

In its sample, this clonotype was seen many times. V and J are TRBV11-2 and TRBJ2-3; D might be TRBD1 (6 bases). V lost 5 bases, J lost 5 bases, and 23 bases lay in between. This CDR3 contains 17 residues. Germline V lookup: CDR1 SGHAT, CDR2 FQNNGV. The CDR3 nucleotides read TGTGCCAGCAGCCCAATAATGACAGGTCGCGAGAAAGATACGCAGTATTTT. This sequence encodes CASSPIMTGREKDTQYF.

CDR3 in amino acids: CSAGRVAPTDTQYF. The CDR3 nucleotides read TGCAGTGCTGGTCGAGTAGCGCCCACAGATACGCAGTATTTT. The V and J genes are TRBV20-1 and TRBJ2-3, with a possible D match to TRBD2 (5 bases). From germline, CDR1 is DFQATT and CDR2 SNEGSKA (reference sequence). The CDR3 runs 14 residues. V was clipped by 5 bases and J by 2 bases, with 14 bases between them.

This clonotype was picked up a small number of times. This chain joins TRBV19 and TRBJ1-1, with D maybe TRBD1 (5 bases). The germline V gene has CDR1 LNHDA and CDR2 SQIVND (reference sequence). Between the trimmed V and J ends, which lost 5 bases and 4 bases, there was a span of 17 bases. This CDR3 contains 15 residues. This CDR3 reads CASSPRQGEFTEAFF. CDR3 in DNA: TGTGCCAGTAGTCCGCGGCAGGGCGAGTTCACTGAAGCTTTCTTT.

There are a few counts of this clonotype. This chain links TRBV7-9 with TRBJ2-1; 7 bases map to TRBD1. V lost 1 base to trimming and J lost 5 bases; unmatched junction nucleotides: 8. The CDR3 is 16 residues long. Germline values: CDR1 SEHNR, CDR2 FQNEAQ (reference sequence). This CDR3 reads CASSLGAGQVDNEQFF. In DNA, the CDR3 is TGTGCCAGCAGCTTAGGAGCCGGACAGGTAGACAATGAGCAGTTCTTC.

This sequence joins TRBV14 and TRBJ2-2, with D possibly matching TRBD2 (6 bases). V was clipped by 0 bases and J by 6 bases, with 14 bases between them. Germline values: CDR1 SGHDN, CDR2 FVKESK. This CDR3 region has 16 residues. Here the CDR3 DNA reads TGTGCCAGCAGCCAAGAGGACTATCAGGGTCCCGGGGAGCTGTTTTTT. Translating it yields CASSQEDYQGPGELFF. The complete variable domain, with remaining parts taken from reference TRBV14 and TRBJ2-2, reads EAGVTQFPSHSVIEKGQTVTLRCDPISGHDNLYWYRRVMGKEIKFLLHFVKESKQDESGMPNNRFLAERTGGTYSTLKVQPAELEDSGVYFCASSQEDYQGPGELFFGEGSRLTVL.

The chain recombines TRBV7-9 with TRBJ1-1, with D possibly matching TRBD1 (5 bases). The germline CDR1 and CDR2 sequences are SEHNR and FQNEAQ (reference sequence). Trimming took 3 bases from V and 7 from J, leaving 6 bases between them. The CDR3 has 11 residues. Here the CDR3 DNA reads TGTGCCAGCAGCTTTAGGGGTGAAGCTTTCTTT. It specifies CASSFRGEAFF.

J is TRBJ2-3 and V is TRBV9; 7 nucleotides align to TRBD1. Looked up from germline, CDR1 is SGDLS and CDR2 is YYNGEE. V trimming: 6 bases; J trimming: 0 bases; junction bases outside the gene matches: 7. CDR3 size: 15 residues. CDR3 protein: CASNLGGTSTDTQYF. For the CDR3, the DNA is TGTGCCAGCAACTTAGGGGGCACTAGCACAGATACGCAGTATTTT.

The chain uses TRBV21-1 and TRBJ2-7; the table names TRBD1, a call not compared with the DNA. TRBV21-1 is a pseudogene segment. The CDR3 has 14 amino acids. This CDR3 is CASSNGTRSYEQYF. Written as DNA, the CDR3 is TGTGCCAGCAGCAACGGGACCCGCTCCTACGAGCAGTACTTC.

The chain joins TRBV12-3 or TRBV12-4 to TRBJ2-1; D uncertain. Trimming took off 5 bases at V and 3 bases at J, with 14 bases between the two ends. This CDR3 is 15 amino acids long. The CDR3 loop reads CASSPTAGVYNEQFF. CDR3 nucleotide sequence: TGTGCCAGCAGTCCTACGGCTGGGGTCTACAATGAGCAGTTCTTC.

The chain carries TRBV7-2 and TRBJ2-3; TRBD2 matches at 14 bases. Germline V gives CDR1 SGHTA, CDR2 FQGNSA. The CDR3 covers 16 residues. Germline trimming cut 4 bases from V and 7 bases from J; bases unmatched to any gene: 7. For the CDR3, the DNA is TGTGCCAGCAGCTCGGGACTAGCGGGGGAGCGGAATACGCAGTATTTT. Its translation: CASSSGLAGERNTQYF. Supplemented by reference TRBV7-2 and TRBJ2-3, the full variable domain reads GAGVSQSPSNKVTEKGKDVELRCDPISGHTALYWYRQSLGQGLEFLIYFQGNSAPDKSGLPSDRFSAERTGGSVSTLTIQRTQQEDSAVYLCASSSGLAGERNTQYFGPGTRLTVL.

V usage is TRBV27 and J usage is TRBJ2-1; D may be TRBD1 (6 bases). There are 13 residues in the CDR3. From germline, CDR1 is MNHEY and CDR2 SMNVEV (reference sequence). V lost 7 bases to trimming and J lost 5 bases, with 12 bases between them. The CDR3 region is CASNDRNHNEQFF. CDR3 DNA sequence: TGTGCCAGCAATGACAGGAACCACAATGAGCAGTTCTTC.